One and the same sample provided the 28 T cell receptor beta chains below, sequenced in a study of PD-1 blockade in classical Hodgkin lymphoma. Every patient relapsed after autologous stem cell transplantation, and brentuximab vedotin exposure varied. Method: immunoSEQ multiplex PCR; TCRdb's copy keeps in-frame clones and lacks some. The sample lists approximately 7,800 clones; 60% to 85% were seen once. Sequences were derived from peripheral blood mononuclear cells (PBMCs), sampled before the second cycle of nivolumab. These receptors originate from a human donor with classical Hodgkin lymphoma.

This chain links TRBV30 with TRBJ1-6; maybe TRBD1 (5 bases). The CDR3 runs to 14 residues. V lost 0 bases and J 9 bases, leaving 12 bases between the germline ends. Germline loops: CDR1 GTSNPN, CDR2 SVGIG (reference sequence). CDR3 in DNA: TGTGCCTGGAGTGTGGCAGGGTCGGCTTCACCCCTCCACTTT. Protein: CAWSVAGSASPLHF.

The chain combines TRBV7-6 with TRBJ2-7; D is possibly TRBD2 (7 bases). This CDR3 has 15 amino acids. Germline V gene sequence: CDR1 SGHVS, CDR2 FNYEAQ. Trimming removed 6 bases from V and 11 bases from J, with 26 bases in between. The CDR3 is CASRPRGGTRWPEYF. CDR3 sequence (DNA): TGTGCCAGCAGGCCTAGGGGGGGGACGAGGTGGCCCGAGTACTTC.

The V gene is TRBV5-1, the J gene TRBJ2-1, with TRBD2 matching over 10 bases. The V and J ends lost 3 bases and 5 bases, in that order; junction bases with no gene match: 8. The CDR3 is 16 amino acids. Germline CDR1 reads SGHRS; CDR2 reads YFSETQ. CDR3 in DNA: TGCGCCAGCAGCTCTCTCCTAGCGGGGGCCCACAATGAGCAGTTCTTC. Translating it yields CASSSLLAGAHNEQFF.

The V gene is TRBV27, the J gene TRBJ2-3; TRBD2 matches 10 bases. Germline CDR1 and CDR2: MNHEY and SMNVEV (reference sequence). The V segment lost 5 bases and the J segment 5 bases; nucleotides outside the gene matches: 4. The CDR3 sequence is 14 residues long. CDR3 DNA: TGTGCCAGCAGTAGGCTAGCGGGAGAAGATACGCAGTATTTT. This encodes CASSRLAGEDTQYF.

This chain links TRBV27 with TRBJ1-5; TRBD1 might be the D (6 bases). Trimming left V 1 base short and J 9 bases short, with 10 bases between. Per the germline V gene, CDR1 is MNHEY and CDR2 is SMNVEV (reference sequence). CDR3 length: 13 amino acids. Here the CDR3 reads CASSLWGGRPQHF. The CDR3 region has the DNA TGTGCCAGCAGTTTATGGGGGGGCAGGCCCCAGCATTTT.

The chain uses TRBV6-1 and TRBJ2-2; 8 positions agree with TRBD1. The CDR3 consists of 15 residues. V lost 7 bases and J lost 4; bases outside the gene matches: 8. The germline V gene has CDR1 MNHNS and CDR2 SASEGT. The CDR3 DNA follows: TGTGCCAGCAAGCCCGGACAGGGTAGCACCGGGGAGCTGTTTTTT. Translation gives CASKPGQGSTGELFF.

CDR3 sequence (DNA): TGTGCCAGTAGTATGTCTTTGTCCCTCCAAGAGACCCAGTACTTC. Protein product: CASSMSLSLQETQYF. The chain couples TRBV19 to TRBJ2-5; D call uncertain. This CDR3 is built from 15 residues. The germline V and J ends were trimmed by 3 bases and 1 base, with 12 bases remaining between them. The germline V gene encodes CDR1 LNHDA and CDR2 SQIVND (reference sequence).

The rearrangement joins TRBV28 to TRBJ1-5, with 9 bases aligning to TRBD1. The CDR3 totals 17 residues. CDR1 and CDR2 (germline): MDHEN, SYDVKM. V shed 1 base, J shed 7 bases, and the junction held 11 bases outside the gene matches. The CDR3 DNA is TGTGCCAGCAGTTTATATGGGGGGACAGGGTTTGAACAGCCCCAGCATTTT. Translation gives CASSLYGGTGFEQPQHF.

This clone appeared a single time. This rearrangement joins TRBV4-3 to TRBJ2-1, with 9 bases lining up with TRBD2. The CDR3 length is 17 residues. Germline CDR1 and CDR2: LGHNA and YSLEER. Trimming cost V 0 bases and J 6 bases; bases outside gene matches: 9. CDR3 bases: TGCGCCAGCAGCCAAGACCCCCTGCGGGGGGGAAGCAATGAGCAGTTCTTC. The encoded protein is CASSQDPLRGGSNEQFF.

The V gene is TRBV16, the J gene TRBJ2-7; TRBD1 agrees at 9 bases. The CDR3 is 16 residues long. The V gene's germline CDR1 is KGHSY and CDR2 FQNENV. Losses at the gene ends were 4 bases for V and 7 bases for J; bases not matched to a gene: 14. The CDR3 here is CASSPRTGGSVREQYF. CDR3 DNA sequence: TGTGCCAGCAGCCCTAGAACAGGGGGCTCTGTTCGGGAGCAGTACTTC.

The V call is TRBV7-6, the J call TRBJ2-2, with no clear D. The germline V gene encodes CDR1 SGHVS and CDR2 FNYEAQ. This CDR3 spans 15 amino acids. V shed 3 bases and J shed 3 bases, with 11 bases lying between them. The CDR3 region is CASSFKSGDTGELFF. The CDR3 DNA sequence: TGTGCCAGCAGCTTCAAATCAGGTGACACCGGGGAGCTGTTTTTT.

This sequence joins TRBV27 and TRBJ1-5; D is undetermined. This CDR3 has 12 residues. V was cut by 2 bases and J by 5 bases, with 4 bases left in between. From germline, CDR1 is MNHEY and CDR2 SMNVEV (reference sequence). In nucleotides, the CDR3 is TGTGCCAGCAGTTTAAAGTATCAGCCCCAGCATTTT. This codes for CASSLKYQPQHF.

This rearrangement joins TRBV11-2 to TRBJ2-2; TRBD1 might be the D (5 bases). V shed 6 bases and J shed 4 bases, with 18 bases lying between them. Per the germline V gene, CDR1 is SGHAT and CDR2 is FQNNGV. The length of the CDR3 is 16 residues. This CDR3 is CASSPTQGRVTGELFF. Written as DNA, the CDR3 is TGTGCCAGCAGTCCTACCCAGGGTCGGGTCACCGGGGAGCTGTTTTTT. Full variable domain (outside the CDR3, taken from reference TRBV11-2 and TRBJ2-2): EAGVAQSPRYKIIEKRQSVAFWCNPISGHATLYWYQQILGQGPKLLIQFQNNGVVDDSQLPKDRFSAERLKGVDSTLKIQPAKLEDSAVYLCASSPTQGRVTGELFFGEGSRLTVL.

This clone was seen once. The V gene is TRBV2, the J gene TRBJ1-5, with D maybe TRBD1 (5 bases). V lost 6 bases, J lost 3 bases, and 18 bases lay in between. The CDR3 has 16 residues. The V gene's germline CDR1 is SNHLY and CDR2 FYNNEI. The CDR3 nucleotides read TGTGCCAGCAGAGCTCCCCGTGGACACCTCAATCAGCCCCAGCATTTT. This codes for CASRAPRGHLNQPQHF.

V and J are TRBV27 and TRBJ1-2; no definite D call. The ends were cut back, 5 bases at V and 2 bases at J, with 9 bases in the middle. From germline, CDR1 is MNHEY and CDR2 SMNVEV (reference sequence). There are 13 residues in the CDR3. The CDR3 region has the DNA TGTGCCAGCAGTCCGACGATGAACTATGGCTACACCTTC. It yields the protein CASSPTMNYGYTF.

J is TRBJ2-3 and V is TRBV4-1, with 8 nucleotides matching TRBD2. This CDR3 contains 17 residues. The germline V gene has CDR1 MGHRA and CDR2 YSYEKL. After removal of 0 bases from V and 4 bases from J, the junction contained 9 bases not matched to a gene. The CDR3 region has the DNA TGCGCCAGCAGCCAAGAATGGGCTAGCGGGTCGGCAGATACGCAGTATTTT. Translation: CASSQEWASGSADTQYF.

CDR3 in amino acids: CASSPVRGDYGYTF. CDR3 nucleotide sequence: TGTGCCAGCTCACCCGTCAGGGGCGACTATGGCTACACCTTC. This chain links TRBV18 with TRBJ1-2; TRBD1 might be the D (6 bases). This CDR3 contains 14 residues. CDR1 KGHSH and CDR2 LQKENI come from the germline V gene. Deletions cut 3 bases from V and 3 bases from J, with 11 bases between.

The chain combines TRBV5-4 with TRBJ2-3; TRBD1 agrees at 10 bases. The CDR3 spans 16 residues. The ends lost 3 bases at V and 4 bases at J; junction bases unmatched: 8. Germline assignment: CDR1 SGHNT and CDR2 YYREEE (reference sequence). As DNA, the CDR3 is TGTGCCAGCAGCTCCTCCGGGACAGGGGCAGCAGATACGCAGTATTTT. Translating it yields CASSSSGTGAADTQYF.

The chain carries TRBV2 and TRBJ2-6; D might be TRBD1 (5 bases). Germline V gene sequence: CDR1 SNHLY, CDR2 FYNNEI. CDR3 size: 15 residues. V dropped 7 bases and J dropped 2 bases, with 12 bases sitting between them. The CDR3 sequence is CASTRQSTGANVLTF. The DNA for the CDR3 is TGTGCCAGCACCAGACAGTCGACTGGGGCCAACGTCCTGACTTTC. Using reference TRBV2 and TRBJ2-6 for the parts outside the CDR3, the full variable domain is EPEVTQTPSHQVTQMGQEVILRCVPISNHLYFYWYRQILGQKVEFLVSFYNNEISEKSEIFDDQFSVERPDGSNFTLKIRSTKLEDSAMYFCASTRQSTGANVLTFGAGSRLTVL.

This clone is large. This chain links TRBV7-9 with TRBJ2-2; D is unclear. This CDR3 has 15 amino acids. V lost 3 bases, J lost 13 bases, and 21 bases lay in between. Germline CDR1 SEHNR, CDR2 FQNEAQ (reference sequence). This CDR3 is CASSFPQQSDLGLFF. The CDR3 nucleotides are TGTGCCAGCAGCTTCCCTCAACAGTCAGACCTCGGGCTGTTTTTT. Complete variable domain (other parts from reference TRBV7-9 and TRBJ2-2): DTGVSQNPRHKITKRGQNVTFRCDPISEHNRLYWYRQTLGQGPEFLTYFQNEAQLEKSRLLSDRFSAERPKGSFSTLEIQRTEQGDSAMYLCASSFPQQSDLGLFFGEGSRLTVL.

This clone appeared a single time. The CDR3 region has the DNA TGTGCCAGCGTAGGGGACGGGAGGGGGGAAGCTTTCTTT. Translating it yields CASVGDGRGEAFF. The V call is TRBV2, the J call TRBJ1-1; possibly TRBD1 for D (6 bases). Germline assignment: CDR1 SNHLY and CDR2 FYNNEI. This CDR3 is 13 amino acids long. With 8 bases removed from V and 8 bases from J, the gap between germline ends came to 18 bases.

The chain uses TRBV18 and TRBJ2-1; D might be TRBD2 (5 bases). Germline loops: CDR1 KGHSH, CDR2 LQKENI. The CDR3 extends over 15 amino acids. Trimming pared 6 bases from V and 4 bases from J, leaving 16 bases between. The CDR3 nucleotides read TGTGCCAGCTCTCGGGATCAGGCCATATACAATGAGCAGTTCTTC. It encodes CASSRDQAIYNEQFF. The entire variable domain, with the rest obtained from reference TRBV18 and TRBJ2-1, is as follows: NAGVMQNPRHLVRRRGQEARLRCSPMKGHSHVYWYRQLPEEGLKFMVYLQKENIIDESGMPKERFSAEFPKEGPSILRIQQVVRGDSAAYFCASSRDQAIYNEQFFGPGTRLTVL.

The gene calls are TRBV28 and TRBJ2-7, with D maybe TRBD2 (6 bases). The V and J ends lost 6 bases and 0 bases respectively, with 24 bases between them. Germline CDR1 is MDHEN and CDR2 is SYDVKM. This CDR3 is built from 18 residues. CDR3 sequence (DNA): TGTGCCAGCAGAAGCCGCATGATAATAGCGGAGTACTCCTACGAGCAGTACTTC. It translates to CASRSRMIIAEYSYEQYF.

CDR3 DNA: TGTGCCAGCAGCTTAGATAGGGACATCGGTTATGAGCAGTTCTTC. Translated, it gives CASSLDRDIGYEQFF. This chain links TRBV11-2 with TRBJ2-1; a weak D match, TRBD1 (6 bases). The germline V and J ends were trimmed by 0 bases and 8 bases, with 14 bases remaining between them. Germline values: CDR1 SGHAT, CDR2 FQNNGV. CDR3 size: 15 residues.

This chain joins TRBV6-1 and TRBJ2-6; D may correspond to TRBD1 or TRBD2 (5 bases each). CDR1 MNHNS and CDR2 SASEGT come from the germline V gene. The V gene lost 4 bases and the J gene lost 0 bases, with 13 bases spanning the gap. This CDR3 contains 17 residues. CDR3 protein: CASSGRDRRSGANVLTF. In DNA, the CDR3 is TGTGCCAGCAGTGGCCGGGACCGCCGCTCTGGGGCCAACGTCCTGACTTTC.

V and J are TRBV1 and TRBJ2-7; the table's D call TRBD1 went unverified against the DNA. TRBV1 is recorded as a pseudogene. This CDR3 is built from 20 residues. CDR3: CTSSQDESAGQGPHSYEQYF. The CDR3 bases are TGCACCAGCAGCCAAGATGAGTCGGCAGGACAGGGGCCTCACTCCTACGAGCAGTACTTC.

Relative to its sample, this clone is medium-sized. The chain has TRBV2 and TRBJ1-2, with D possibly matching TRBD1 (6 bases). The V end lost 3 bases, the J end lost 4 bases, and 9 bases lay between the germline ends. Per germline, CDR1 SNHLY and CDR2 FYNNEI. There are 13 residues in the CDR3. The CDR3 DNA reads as TGTGCCAGCAGTGAGGCACAGGGCTATGGCTACACCTTC. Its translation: CASSEAQGYGYTF.

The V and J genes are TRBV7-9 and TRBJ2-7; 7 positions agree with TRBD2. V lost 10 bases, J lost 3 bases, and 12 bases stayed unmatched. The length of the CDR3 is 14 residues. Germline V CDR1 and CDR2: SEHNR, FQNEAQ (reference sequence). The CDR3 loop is CATERASGIYEQYF. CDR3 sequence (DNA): TGTGCCACCGAAAGGGCTAGCGGCATCTACGAGCAGTACTTC.